These T cell receptor beta chains were read from a single sample in a study of T cells in Graves' hyperthyroidism and ophthalmopathy. TCRdb processed the multiplex PCR reads anew with MiXCR; each CDR3 protein has one entry. Among hundreds of thousands of distinct CDR3 sequences listed, 12% to 15% were seen once. Sequencing used blood. These TCRs come from a woman between 18 and 29 years old with Graves' hyperthyroidism. CDR3s include the opening cysteine and the closing phenylalanine or tryptophan. D genes are given only for firm matches. A row's size may be missing; if present it is once, few, many or a size class.

d_gene	j_gene	v_gene	abundance	CDR3aa	CDR3nt
NA	TRBJ2-2	TRBV18	NA	CASSPFYTTGELFF	TGTGCCAGCTCACCATTCTACACCACCGGGGAGCTGTTTTTT
TRBD1	TRBJ2-1	TRBV11-2	many	CASSLVQGGYNEQFF	TGTGCCAGCAGCTTAGTACAGGGGGGTTACAATGAGCAGTTCTTC
NA	TRBJ2-3	TRBV5-1	few	CASSSVGGYTDTQYF	TGCGCCAGCAGTTCTGTTGGGGGTTACACAGATACGCAGTATTTT
NA	TRBJ1-2	TRBV7-9	few	CASSTENYGYTF	TGTGCCAGCAGCACAGAGAACTATGGCTACACCTTC
NA	TRBJ1-1	TRBV5-1	few	CASRGTKLFPNPNTEAFF	TGCGCCAGCAGGGGGACGAAACTATTCCCTAACCCTAACACTGAAGCTTTCTTT
NA	TRBJ2-7	TRBV7-9	many	CASSLVAEDYEQYF	TGTGCCAGCAGCTTAGTGGCCGAAGACTACGAGCAGTACTTC
NA	TRBJ1-6	TRBV7-9	NA	CASSPPDSSYNSPLHF	TGTGCCAGCAGCCCCCCGGACAGCTCCTATAATTCACCCCTCCACTTT
TRBD1	TRBJ2-7	TRBV19	NA	CASSAFIDRGPYEQYF	TGTGCCAGTAGTGCTTTTATCGACAGGGGCCCCTACGAGCAGTACTTC
TRBD2	TRBJ2-1	TRBV5-1	many	CASSRRTSGLQYEQFF	TGCGCCAGCAGCAGACGGACTAGCGGCCTACAGTATGAGCAGTTCTTC
NA	TRBJ1-5	TRBV15	many	CATSKSIVQPQHF	TGTGCCACCAGTAAATCGATTGTTCAGCCCCAGCATTTT
TRBD2	TRBJ2-3	TRBV2	NA	CASGREAGRTDTQYF	TGTGCCAGCGGGCGCGAAGCGGGACGCACAGATACGCAGTATTTT
NA	TRBJ1-1	TRBV7-2	many	CASSLRGPAGTEAFF	TGTGCCAGCAGCTTACGCGGCCCTGCGGGCACTGAAGCTTTCTTT
TRBD2	TRBJ2-2	TRBV7-9	many	CASSPGREALTGELFF	TGTGCCAGCAGCCCCGGGCGGGAGGCACTCACCGGGGAGCTGTTTTTT
NA	TRBJ2-5	TRBV11-1	many	CASSLEGIQETQYF	TGTGCCAGCAGCTTAGAGGGGATCCAAGAGACCCAGTACTTC
NA	TRBJ1-6	TRBV2	many	CASSRDLSSYNSPLHF	TGTGCCAGCAGCCGCGACCTAAGCTCCTATAATTCACCCCTCCACTTT
NA	TRBJ2-2	TRBV6-6	NA	CASSYSPGPRQGGLFF	TGTGCCAGCAGTTACTCGCCAGGGCCGCGCCAGGGGGGTCTGTTTTTT
NA	TRBJ2-3	TRBV18	many	CASSNGRNSDTQYF	TGTGCCAGCTCAAACGGACGCAACTCAGATACGCAGTATTTT
TRBD1	TRBJ1-1	TRBV7-2	once	CASSLGQAPPEAFF	TGTGCCAGCAGCTTGGGACAGGCCCCTCCTGAAGCTTTCTTT
TRBD1	TRBJ1-1	TRBV28	many	CASSLRGQGALPEAFF	TGTGCCAGCAGCCTCAGGGGCCAGGGGGCGCTTCCTGAAGCTTTCTTT
NA	TRBJ2-3	TRBV20-1	many	CSARDVQRASPDTQYF	TGCAGTGCTAGAGATGTCCAGCGGGCTTCCCCAGATACGCAGTATTTT
NA	TRBJ2-2	TRBV7-8	NA	CASSWRNTGELFF	TGTGCCAGCAGCTGGAGGAACACCGGGGAGCTGTTTTTT
TRBD1	TRBJ2-7	TRBV11-2	many	CASSLGLRDRAYEQYF	TGTGCCAGCAGCTTAGGGCTCAGGGACAGGGCTTACGAGCAGTACTTC
TRBD2	TRBJ2-3	TRBV11-3	many	CASSFSGGFTDTQYF	TGTGCCAGCAGCTTCTCGGGAGGGTTCACAGATACGCAGTATTTT
TRBD1	TRBJ2-7	TRBV29-1	NA	CSVGGTGPYEQYF	TGCAGCGTGGGGGGGACAGGGCCCTACGAGCAGTACTTC
NA	TRBJ1-1	TRBV28	many	CASSQTWTANTEAFF	TGTGCCAGCAGCCAAACCTGGACAGCTAACACTGAAGCTTTCTTT
TRBD1	TRBJ2-5	TRBV9	few	CASSEGQAIGVTQYF	TGTGCCAGCAGCGAAGGACAGGCTATCGGAGTGACCCAGTACTTC
NA	TRBJ1-5	TRBV5-1	many	CASSLGPRDNNQPQHF	TGCGCCAGCAGCTTGGGGCCCCGGGACAACAATCAGCCCCAGCATTTT
TRBD1	TRBJ1-1	TRBV11-3	many	CASGGDREGRNTEAFF	TGTGCCAGCGGGGGGGACAGGGAAGGTCGGAACACTGAAGCTTTCTTT
NA	TRBJ2-7	TRBV4-3	many	CASSQERGSSYEQYF	TGCGCCAGCAGCCAAGAAAGGGGCTCGTCCTACGAGCAGTACTTC
NA	TRBJ1-2	TRBV28	NA	CASRWFGYGYTF	TGTGCCAGCAGATGGTTTGGCTATGGCTACACCTTC
TRBD2	TRBJ2-1	TRBV5-1	many	CASSLLIALAGGYNEQFF	TGCGCCAGCAGCTTGCTCATCGCGCTAGCGGGAGGCTACAATGAGCAGTTCTTC